The subject of this entry is one T cell receptor (beta chain). The antigen remains unidentified. The data originate from a study of CD8 T cell repertoires and HIV-1 epitope variants. Study information: Tested: three Gag epitope families, Nef HW9 and YT9. Separate from the cultures, 1M uncultured T cells served as baseline.

V lost 1 base, J lost 6 bases, and 13 bases lay in between. The CDR3 consists of 14 residues. CDR1 is SGHDT and CDR2 is YYEEEE in the germline V gene. Some clones are missing from TCRdb's copy, which holds only in-frame ones; the method was immunoSEQ multiplex PCR. This sample has 5,700 or so clones, with 65% to 80% found just once. The sequence was obtained from a male donor with HIV. The sequenced sample consisted of cultured CD8+ T cells derived from PBMCs. This rearrangement joins TRBV5-6 to TRBJ1-2; tentative D call: TRBD1 (6 bases). The CDR3, as DNA: TGTGCCAGCAGCTTGCTCTCAGGGGCAGATGGCTACACCTTC. This encodes CASSLLSGADGYTF.